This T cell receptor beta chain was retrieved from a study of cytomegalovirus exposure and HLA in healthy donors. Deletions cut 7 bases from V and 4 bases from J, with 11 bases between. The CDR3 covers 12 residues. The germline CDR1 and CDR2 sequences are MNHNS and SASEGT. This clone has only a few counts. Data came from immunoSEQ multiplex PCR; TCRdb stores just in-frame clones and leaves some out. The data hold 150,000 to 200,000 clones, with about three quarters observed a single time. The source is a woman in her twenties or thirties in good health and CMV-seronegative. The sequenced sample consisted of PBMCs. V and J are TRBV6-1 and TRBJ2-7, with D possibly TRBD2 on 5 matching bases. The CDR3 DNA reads TGTGCCAGCAACGCCCGGGGATACGAGCAGTACTTC. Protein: CASNARGYEQYF.